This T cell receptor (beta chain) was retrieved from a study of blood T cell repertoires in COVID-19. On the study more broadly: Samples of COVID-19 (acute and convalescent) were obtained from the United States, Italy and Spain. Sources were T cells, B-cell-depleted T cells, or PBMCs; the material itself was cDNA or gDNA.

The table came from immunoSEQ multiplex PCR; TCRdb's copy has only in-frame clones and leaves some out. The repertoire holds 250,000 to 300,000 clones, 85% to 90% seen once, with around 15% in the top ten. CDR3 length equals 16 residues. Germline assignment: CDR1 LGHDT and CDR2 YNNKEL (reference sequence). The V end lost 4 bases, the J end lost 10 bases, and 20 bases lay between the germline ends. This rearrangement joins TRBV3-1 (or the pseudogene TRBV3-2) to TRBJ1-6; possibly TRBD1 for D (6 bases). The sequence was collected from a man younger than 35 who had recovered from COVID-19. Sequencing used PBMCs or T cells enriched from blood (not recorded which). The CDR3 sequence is CASSLVPGDIRSPLHF. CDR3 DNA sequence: TGTGCCAGCAGCCTCGTACCCGGGGACATTAGGTCACCCCTCCACTTT.